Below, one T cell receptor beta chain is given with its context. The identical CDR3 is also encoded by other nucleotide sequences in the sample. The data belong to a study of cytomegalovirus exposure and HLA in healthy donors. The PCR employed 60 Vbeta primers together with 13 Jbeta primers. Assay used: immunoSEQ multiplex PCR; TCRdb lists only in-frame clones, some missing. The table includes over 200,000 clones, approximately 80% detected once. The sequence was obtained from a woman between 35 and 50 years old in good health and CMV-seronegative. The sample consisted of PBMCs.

CDR3 loop: CASSQGANYGYTF. The CDR3 DNA reads TGTGCCAGCAGCCAAGGAGCGAACTATGGCTACACCTTC. V is TRBV14 and J is TRBJ1-2; D is undetermined. With 1 base removed from V and 2 bases from J, the gap between germline ends came to 5 bases. The CDR3 is 13 amino acids. Germline V CDR1 and CDR2: SGHDN, FVKESK.